This entry lists 22 T cell receptor beta chains sequenced from one sample in a study of T cell repertoires in cytomegalovirus infection. TCRdb analysed the reads with MiXCR anew, one entry per CDR3 protein. The sample includes 700,000 to 900,000 distinct CDR3 sequences, almost 30% of them seen just once. These TCRs are of unknown antigen specificity. The material sequenced was cultured CD8+ T cells from PBMCs, taken from culture after CMV antigen stimulation. These receptors originate from a human donor in good health (CMV status not recorded). Some clones in this sample may be carry-over from other donors' samples.

The rearrangement uses TRBV9 and TRBJ1-2, with a tentative D call TRBD1 (5 bases). Germline lookup yields CDR1 SGDLS and CDR2 YYNGEE. Trimming left V 5 bases short and J 7 bases short, with 18 bases between. The CDR3 length is 14 residues. Here the CDR3 DNA reads TGTGCCAGCAGGAGGGGTAACGGGTCTCGTGGCTACACCTTC. It encodes CASRRGNGSRGYTF.

This sequence joins TRBV27 and TRBJ1-5; no firm D call. The CDR3 length is 12 residues. Germline loops: CDR1 MNHEY, CDR2 SMNVEV (reference sequence). Trimming removed 6 bases from V and 8 bases from J, with 11 bases in between. The CDR3 here is CASRQGIEPQHF. CDR3 nucleotide sequence: TGTGCCAGCAGACAAGGCATTGAGCCCCAGCATTTT.

This clonotype was seen a few times. The chain carries TRBV7-9 and TRBJ1-1; D is undetermined. The ends were cut back, 4 bases at V and 11 bases at J, with 14 bases in the middle. CDR1 is SEHNR and CDR2 is FQNEAQ in the germline V gene (reference sequence). This CDR3 is 12 amino acids long. The CDR3 DNA reads as TGTGCCAGCAGCTCCCCGGCCGAAGGGGCTTTCTTT. It translates to CASSSPAEGAFF.

The CDR3 reads CASRGMRNEQFF. The DNA of the CDR3 is TGTGCCAGCAGGGGGATGAGGAATGAGCAGTTCTTC. The rearrangement uses TRBV7-9 and TRBJ2-1; D unclear. V gave up 6 bases and J gave up 7 bases, with 10 bases separating them. Germline V gene sequence: CDR1 SEHNR, CDR2 FQNEAQ (reference sequence). This CDR3 has 12 amino acids.

This clonotype was seen repeatedly, ten times or more. The chain uses TRBV27 and TRBJ2-1; weak D call: TRBD1 (7 bases). This CDR3 comprises 15 residues. The ends were cut back, 3 bases at V and 2 bases at J, with 11 bases in the middle. In germline, CDR1 is MNHEY, CDR2 SMNVEV (reference sequence). DNA for the CDR3: TGTGCCAGCAGTTTGACCAGGGGGGCCTACAATGAGCAGTTCTTC. This codes for CASSLTRGAYNEQFF.

This clonotype turned up a few times. The junction departs from the called germline gene at one end, perhaps through a read error. V and J are TRBV7-7 and TRBJ2-2; TRBD1 or TRBD2 may be the D gene (5 bases each). The CDR3 extends over 16 amino acids. Germline V CDR1 and CDR2: SSHAT, FNYEAQ (reference sequence). The CDR3 here is CASSEGRTINTGELFF. CDR3 bases: TGTGCTAGCAGCGAGGGGAGAACGATAAACACCGGGGAGCTGTTTTTT. The variable domain in full, with the rest retrieved from reference TRBV7-7 and TRBJ2-2, is GAGVSQSPRYKVTKRGQDVTLRCDPISSHATLYWYQQALGQGPEFLTYFNYEAQPDKSGLPSDRFSAERPEGSISTLTIQRTEQRDSAMYRCASSEGRTINTGELFFGEGSRLTVL.

This clonotype has a handful of counts. The rearrangement joins TRBV27 to TRBJ2-7; D uncertain. The CDR3 consists of 13 residues. V shed 6 bases and J shed 3 bases, with 12 bases lying between them. Germline CDR1 is MNHEY and CDR2 is SMNVEV (reference sequence). The CDR3 DNA reads TGTGCCAGCAGGTTAAGTAACAGCTACGAGCAGTACTTC. Its translation is CASRLSNSYEQYF.

This clonotype was recorded at least ten times. This sequence joins TRBV7-9 and TRBJ2-1; D perhaps matches TRBD1 (6 bases). The germline V gene has CDR1 SEHNR and CDR2 FQNEAQ (reference sequence). Trimming left V 8 bases short and J 4 bases short, with 9 bases between. The CDR3 contains 12 residues. Here the CDR3 DNA reads TGTGCCAGCTGGGGGCCTTACAATGAGCAGTTCTTC. This sequence encodes CASWGPYNEQFF.

This rearrangement joins TRBV6-1 to TRBJ2-1, with TRBD2 matching over 10 bases. Trimming at V came to 5 bases and at J to 6 bases, leaving 10 bases not matched to a gene. CDR1 and CDR2 (germline): MNHNS, SASEGT. The CDR3 is 16 residues long. The chain's CDR3 is CASSPILAGVGNEQFF. The CDR3 DNA reads TGTGCCAGCAGTCCCATCCTAGCGGGGGTCGGCAATGAGCAGTTCTTC.

This chain connects TRBV2 to TRBJ2-2; D uncertain. From germline, CDR1 is SNHLY and CDR2 FYNNEI. The CDR3 has 15 residues. Trimming removed 2 bases at V and 0 bases at J, with 7 bases between. The CDR3 sequence: CASSEWVPNTGELFF. In DNA form, the CDR3 reads TGTGCCAGCAGTGAATGGGTTCCGAACACCGGGGAGCTGTTTTTT.

CDR3: CASSGGGRLVETQYF. The CDR3 nucleotides are TGCGCCAGCAGCGGCGGAGGGAGGTTGGTGGAGACCCAGTACTTC. The chain carries TRBV5-1 and TRBJ2-5; tentative D call: TRBD2 (6 bases). V lost 4 bases and J lost 5, with 18 bases in between. The CDR3 contains 15 residues. In germline, CDR1 is SGHRS, CDR2 YFSETQ.

This clonotype has just a few counts. V and J are TRBV24-1 and TRBJ2-6; 13 bases agree with TRBD2. This CDR3 is 20 amino acids long. With V trimmed by 1 base and J by 2 bases, 7 bases remained unmatched. CDR1 and CDR2 (germline): KGHDR, SFDVKD. CDR3 protein: CATSDFQPGLAGPGANVLTF. The DNA of the CDR3 is TGTGCCACCAGTGATTTCCAACCGGGACTAGCGGGGCCTGGGGCCAACGTCCTGACTTTC.

The sample holds many counts of this clonotype. The rearrangement joins TRBV7-8 to TRBJ2-7; unclear D gene. CDR1 SGHVS and CDR2 FQNEAQ come from the germline V gene. The V gene lost 1 base and the J gene lost 2 bases, with 6 bases spanning the gap. CDR3 length equals 13 residues. The CDR3 nucleotides read TGTGCCAGCAGCTTAGAGGCCACCTACGAGCAGTACGTC. It is translated as CASSLEATYEQYV.

The chain uses TRBV24-1 and TRBJ2-3; the D call may be TRBD1 or TRBD2 (5 bases each). The CDR3 totals 16 residues. Germline CDR1 is KGHDR and CDR2 is SFDVKD. Trimming took 0 bases from V and 6 from J, leaving 15 bases between them. CDR3 nucleotides: TGTGCCACCAGTGATTTGAGAGGGGCCCTCCAGGATACGCAGTATTTT. Translated: CATSDLRGALQDTQYF.

The chain joins TRBV12-3 or TRBV12-4 to TRBJ1-1; D unresolved. V dropped 7 bases and J dropped 0 bases, with 12 bases sitting between them. CDR3 size: 14 residues. The CDR3 DNA sequence: TGTGCCAGCACCGACCTCCGGGTGAACACTGAAGCTTTCTTT. It codes for CASTDLRVNTEAFF.

In its sample, this clonotype was seen a few times. The chain links TRBV28 to TRBJ1-5; no clear D gene. This CDR3 spans 14 amino acids. CDR1 and CDR2 (germline): MDHEN, SYDVKM. V was pared by 6 bases and J by 5 bases, with 14 bases between. The CDR3 loop reads CASRTGFRDQPQHF. The CDR3 nucleotides are TGTGCCAGCAGAACCGGGTTCCGGGATCAGCCCCAGCATTTT. The variable domain in full, with the rest retrieved from reference TRBV28 and TRBJ1-5, is DVKVTQSSRYLVKRTGEKVFLECVQDMDHENMFWYRQDPGLGLRLIYFSYDVKMKEKGDIPEGYSVSREKKERFSLILESASTNQTSMYLCASRTGFRDQPQHFGDGTRLSIL.

This clonotype was recorded a few times. The gene calls are TRBV6-5 and TRBJ1-2; 7 bases align to TRBD1. Germline V gene lookup returns CDR1 MNHEY and CDR2 SVGAGI. Trimming removed 5 bases from V and 4 bases from J; junction bases left unmatched: 7. CDR3 length: 14 amino acids. The DNA for the CDR3 is TGTGCCAGCAGTCAGGACAGGTGGCCCTATGGCTACACCTTC. It encodes CASSQDRWPYGYTF.

At least ten counts were recorded for this clonotype. The chain carries TRBV5-5 and TRBJ1-1; D is undetermined. The CDR3 loop spans 14 amino acids. Trimming cost V 4 bases and J 1 base, with 11 bases left between them. Per germline, CDR1 SGHKS and CDR2 YYEKEE (reference sequence). The CDR3 sequence: CASSVDSPNTEAFF. The CDR3 DNA sequence: TGTGCCAGCAGCGTCGATAGCCCGAACACTGAAGCTTTCTTT.

This rearrangement joins TRBV27 to TRBJ1-6; D unclear. Trimming pared 0 bases from V and 7 bases from J, leaving 4 bases between. CDR1 and CDR2 (germline): MNHEY, SMNVEV (reference sequence). The CDR3 sequence is 13 residues long. CDR3 region: CASSLSRNSPLHF. The CDR3 DNA is TGTGCCAGCAGTTTATCGCGAAATTCACCCCTCCACTTT.

This clonotype showed up just a few times. V and J are TRBV27 and TRBJ1-6; no clear D. This CDR3 is 14 amino acids long. Trimming cost V 1 base and J 5 bases, with 6 bases left between them. Germline V gene lookup returns CDR1 MNHEY and CDR2 SMNVEV (reference sequence). CDR3 DNA sequence: TGTGCCAGCAGTTTATGGGGTCATAATTCACCCCTCCACTTT. Its translation: CASSLWGHNSPLHF.

The rearrangement joins TRBV6-8 to TRBJ1-3; TRBD1 might be the D (5 bases). The V and J ends lost 6 bases and 3 bases respectively, with 15 bases between them. There are 15 residues in the CDR3. Germline V gene sequence: CDR1 MNHGY, CDR2 SAAAGT. The CDR3 reads CASSHLRDGGNTIYF. CDR3 DNA: TGTGCCAGCAGCCACCTGAGGGACGGTGGAAACACCATATATTTT.

This clonotype was recorded many times. The chain is built from TRBV7-2 and TRBJ2-7, with a weak D call TRBD2 (6 bases). This CDR3 contains 13 residues. V gave up 7 bases and J gave up 4 bases, with 14 bases separating them. Looked up from germline, CDR1 is SGHTA and CDR2 is FQGNSA. CDR3 nucleotide sequence: TGTGCCAGCACTTGGGGACTCGTTTACGAGCAGTACTTC. Translating it yields CASTWGLVYEQYF. The full variable domain, completed using reference TRBV7-2 and TRBJ2-7, is GAGVSQSPSNKVTEKGKDVELRCDPISGHTALYWYRQSLGQGLEFLIYFQGNSAPDKSGLPSDRFSAERTGGSVSTLTIQRTQQEDSAVYLCASTWGLVYEQYFGPGTRLTVT.